This T cell receptor (beta chain) was recorded in a study of cytomegalovirus exposure and HLA in healthy donors. Study overall: Early released data had about 80 million unique TCRs, all coming from HLA-typed donors.

This clone has more than one count but fewer than ten. Its antigen is unidentified. Study-wide results and limits: V- and J-gene trimming of TCR beta was linked (in a later analysis) to a missense DCLRE1C variant.

Germline V lookup: CDR1 SGHRS, CDR2 YFSETQ. This CDR3 comprises 13 residues. V was clipped by 4 bases and J by 6 bases, with 13 bases between them. The PCR used 60 Vbeta and 13 Jbeta primers. TCRdb's copy holds only in-frame clones and misses some; the assay was immunoSEQ multiplex PCR. This table has roughly 100,000 clones, about 68% appearing once. The source of this sequence is a man between 25 and 39 years old in good health and CMV-seropositive. Input material: PBMCs. The chain uses TRBV5-1 and TRBJ1-2; D not certain. The CDR3 DNA is TGCGCCAGCAGCCTTTCGGGATCCGATGGCTACACCTTC. This codes for CASSLSGSDGYTF.